The 30 T cell receptor beta chains listed next were all sequenced from one sample in a study of blood T cell repertoires in COVID-19. Some clones are missing from TCRdb's copy, which holds only in-frame ones; the method was immunoSEQ multiplex PCR. The data hold about 190,000 clones, with about nine tenths observed a single time. The material sequenced was peripheral blood. These receptors originate from a man aged 35 to 55 with acute or convalescent COVID-19.

The rearrangement joins TRBV6-6 to TRBJ1-6; D remains ambiguous. Germline loops: CDR1 MNHNY, CDR2 SVGAGI (reference sequence). The CDR3 runs 12 residues. V was clipped by 8 bases and J by 9 bases, with 11 bases between them. CDR3 loop: CASSVASSPLHF. The CDR3 coding sequence is TGTGCCAGCTCCGTAGCCAGTTCACCCCTCCACTTT.

This clone came up once. The rearrangement uses TRBV4-3 and TRBJ1-5; D remains unclear. Trimming shortened V by 0 bases and J by 0 bases, and 6 bases separated the two germline ends. Germline V gene data show CDR1 as LGHNA and CDR2 as YSLEER. The CDR3 spans 15 residues. Here the CDR3 reads CASSQDRYSNQPQHF. The CDR3 coding sequence is TGCGCCAGCAGCCAAGATAGATATAGCAATCAGCCCCAGCATTTT.

On this clone: The junction departs from germline at one end; a sequencing error may be responsible. This sequence joins TRBV5-6 and TRBJ1-1, with 10 nucleotides matching TRBD1. The germline CDR1 and CDR2 sequences are SGHDT and YYEEEE. The CDR3 sequence is 15 residues long. The CDR3 DNA reads TGTGCCAGCAGCTTGTTGGGACAGGGGAACTCTGAAGCTTTCTTT. It encodes CASSLLGQGNSEAFF.

The V call is TRBV10-3, the J call TRBJ1-2; TRBD1 matches 7 bases. CDR3 length: 12 residues. The germline gives CDR1 ENHRY, CDR2 SYGVKD. Germline trimming cut 4 bases from V and 8 bases from J; bases unmatched to any gene: 4. The CDR3, as DNA: TGTGCCATCAGTGGGGACAGCCGGGGCTACACCTTC. This encodes CAISGDSRGYTF.

For this clone: At the DNA level, this CDR3 is encoded by other sequences in the same sample as well. The chain is built from TRBV5-1 and TRBJ2-7; the D gene is possibly TRBD2 (5 bases). CDR1 is SGHRS, CDR2 YFSETQ, per germline. The ends were cut back, 4 bases at V and 7 bases at J, with 18 bases in the middle. This CDR3 contains 14 residues. The CDR3 sequence is CASSRNDYLYEQYF. The CDR3 DNA reads as TGCGCCAGCAGCCGAAACGACTATCTATATGAGCAGTACTTC.

The chain couples TRBV5-6 to TRBJ1-2; 7 nucleotides agree with TRBD1. V lost 0 bases, J lost 1 base, and 6 bases stayed unmatched. The CDR3 has 16 residues. The germline CDR1 and CDR2 sequences are SGHDT and YYEEEE. CDR3 in amino acids: CASSLGTGPRNYGYTF. CDR3 DNA sequence: TGTGCCAGCAGCTTGGGGACAGGTCCCCGTAACTATGGCTACACCTTC.

The rearrangement joins TRBV24-1 to TRBJ2-2, with TRBD1 matching 8 bases. The ends lost 1 base at V and 6 bases at J; junction bases unmatched: 6. CDR3 length: 16 amino acids. The germline V gene encodes CDR1 KGHDR and CDR2 SFDVKD. The CDR3 spells CATSDLDRGASGELFF. CDR3 in DNA: TGTGCCACCAGTGATTTAGACAGGGGCGCGTCCGGGGAGCTGTTTTTT.

The DNA for the CDR3 is TGTGCCAGCAGCTTAGTATCGCCGGGCACCGGGGAGCTGTTTTTT. It specifies CASSLVSPGTGELFF. The V and J genes are TRBV11-2 and TRBJ2-2; D is unresolved. Trimming pared 1 base from V and 4 bases from J, leaving 10 bases between. Per the germline V gene, CDR1 is SGHAT and CDR2 is FQNNGV. This CDR3 comprises 15 residues.

V and J are TRBV3-1 (or the pseudogene TRBV3-2) and TRBJ2-3, with 10 bases that match TRBD2. V gave up 5 bases and J gave up 3 bases; unmatched junction bases: 11. Per the germline V gene, CDR1 is LGHDT and CDR2 is YNNKEL (reference sequence). The CDR3 has 17 residues. The CDR3 loop is CASSYSERGGGTDTQYF. The CDR3 DNA is TGTGCCAGCAGCTATTCGGAGCGGGGGGGCGGAACAGATACGCAGTATTTT.

This clone came up once. This chain uses TRBV11-2 with TRBJ2-3; TRBD1 might be the D (5 bases). This CDR3 has 15 residues. V was shortened by 3 bases and J by 0 bases, with 10 bases between the two germline ends. Germline lookup yields CDR1 SGHAT and CDR2 FQNNGV. Written as DNA, the CDR3 is TGTGCCAGCAGCTTCGGAGACAGTAGCACAGATACGCAGTATTTT. Its translation is CASSFGDSSTDTQYF.

The chain joins TRBV24-1 to TRBJ2-7; D is ambiguous. CDR3 length equals 13 residues. Trimming cost V 4 bases and J 12 bases, with 18 bases left between them. Per the germline V gene, CDR1 is KGHDR and CDR2 is SFDVKD. The CDR3: CATSDPTFFGRYF. The CDR3 region has the DNA TGTGCCACCAGTGACCCGACTTTCTTCGGTCGGTACTTC.

This clone was counted a single time. V is TRBV5-1 and J is TRBJ1-4; D might be TRBD1 (5 bases). This CDR3 spans 14 amino acids. V lost 3 bases and J 4 bases, leaving 10 bases between the germline ends. CDR1 SGHRS and CDR2 YFSETQ come from the germline V gene. CDR3 region: CASSWAGNNEKLFF. CDR3 in DNA: TGCGCCAGCAGCTGGGCAGGGAATAATGAAAAACTGTTTTTT.

V is TRBV2 and J is TRBJ1-3; 7 bases map to TRBD1. The CDR3 length is 14 residues. The V and J ends lost 4 bases and 3 bases, in that order; junction bases with no gene match: 3. Germline CDR1 reads SNHLY; CDR2 reads FYNNEI. This chain's CDR3 is CASSGQGIGNTIYF. In DNA form, the CDR3 reads TGTGCCAGCAGTGGACAGGGTATTGGAAACACCATATATTTT.

V usage is TRBV6-2 or TRBV6-3 and J usage is TRBJ2-3, with 8 bases lining up with TRBD2. The J segment lost 5 bases and the V segment lost 5 bases, leaving 9 bases of the junction unmatched. The CDR3 is made up of 15 amino acids. Per the germline V gene, CDR1 is MNHEY and CDR2 is SVGEGT. The CDR3 DNA reads TGTGCCAGCAGTGACCGGCGTACTAGCGGAGATACGCAGTATTTT. It is translated as CASSDRRTSGDTQYF.

This sequence joins TRBV28 and TRBJ1-5, with 8 bases fitting TRBD1. The CDR3 spans 12 residues. With 4 bases clipped from V and 7 bases from J, the junction kept 0 bases outside the gene matches. CDR1 and CDR2 (germline): MDHEN, SYDVKM. The CDR3 nucleotides are TGTGCCAGCAGTTCAGGGGGCCAGCCCCAGCATTTT. Residues: CASSSGGQPQHF.

The gene calls are TRBV18 and TRBJ1-2, with 7 bases lining up with TRBD1. This CDR3 has 14 amino acids. The germline V gene encodes CDR1 KGHSH and CDR2 LQKENI. V trimming: 2 bases; J trimming: 3 bases; junction bases outside the gene matches: 3. The CDR3 DNA reads TGTGCCAGCTCACCAAACAGGGGCGACTATGGCTACACCTTC. Amino acids: CASSPNRGDYGYTF. Using reference TRBV18 and TRBJ1-2 for the parts outside the CDR3, the full variable domain is NAGVMQNPRHLVRRRGQEARLRCSPMKGHSHVYWYRQLPEEGLKFMVYLQKENIIDESGMPKERFSAEFPKEGPSILRIQQVVRGDSAAYFCASSPNRGDYGYTFGSGTRLTVV.

The chain has TRBV7-8 and TRBJ2-5, with 8 bases fitting TRBD2. CDR1 SGHVS and CDR2 FQNEAQ come from the germline V gene. This CDR3 comprises 15 residues. The V segment lost 1 base and the J segment 3 bases; nucleotides outside the gene matches: 4. CDR3 sequence: CASSLGPAGEETQYF. The CDR3 region has the DNA TGTGCCAGCAGCTTAGGGCCAGCGGGGGAAGAGACCCAGTACTTC.

V gene TRBV10-1 combines with J gene TRBJ1-2, with TRBD1 matching over 12 bases. Germline V lookup: CDR1 WNHNN, CDR2 SYGVQD (reference sequence). The V gene end was trimmed by 3 bases and the J gene end by 9 bases; junction bases not matched to a gene: 5. The CDR3 runs 14 residues. The DNA for the CDR3 is TGCGCCAGCAGTGAAGGGACAGGGGGCTTGAGCTACACCTTC. This gives the protein CASSEGTGGLSYTF.

The J gene is TRBJ2-7, the V gene TRBV7-2; D not resolved. The CDR3 consists of 14 residues. Trimming removed 3 bases from V and 1 base from J, with 10 bases in between. Germline V CDR1 and CDR2: SGHTA, FQGNSA. CDR3 DNA: TGTGCCAGCAGCTTCGGTCACAGTTCCTACGAGCAGTACTTC. This sequence encodes CASSFGHSSYEQYF.

The chain has TRBV7-9 and TRBJ1-4; D is unclear. The CDR3 has 11 amino acids. Germline CDR1 and CDR2: SEHNR and FQNEAQ (reference sequence). With 4 bases removed from V and 7 bases from J, the gap between germline ends came to 4 bases. Here the CDR3 reads CASSSSEKLFF. CDR3 nucleotide sequence: TGTGCCAGCAGCTCGAGTGAAAAACTGTTTTTT. Using reference TRBV7-9 and TRBJ1-4 for the parts outside the CDR3, the full variable domain is DTGVSQNPRHKITKRGQNVTFRCDPISEHNRLYWYRQTLGQGPEFLTYFQNEAQLEKSRLLSDRFSAERPKGSFSTLEIQRTEQGDSAMYLCASSSSEKLFFGSGTQLSVL.

The V and J genes are TRBV29-1 and TRBJ2-7, with 8 bases aligning to TRBD1. CDR3 size: 14 residues. V lost 6 bases and J lost 1; bases outside the gene matches: 8. The germline V gene has CDR1 SQVTM and CDR2 ANQGSEA. The chain's CDR3 is CSVREWDRSYEQYF. DNA for the CDR3: TGCAGCGTCCGCGAATGGGACAGGTCCTACGAGCAGTACTTC.

The gene calls are TRBV27 and TRBJ2-7; the match to TRBD2 covers 8 bases. V was clipped by 2 bases and J by 0 bases; unmatched bases: 0. Germline assignment: CDR1 MNHEY and CDR2 SMNVEV (reference sequence). CDR3 length: 14 amino acids. In DNA form, the CDR3 reads TGTGCCAGCAGTTTAAGCGGGAGCTCCTACGAGCAGTACTTC. This codes for CASSLSGSSYEQYF.

The J gene is TRBJ2-7, the V gene TRBV3-1 (or the pseudogene TRBV3-2); D possibly corresponds to TRBD1 (6 bases). Germline values: CDR1 LGHDT, CDR2 YNNKEL (reference sequence). This CDR3 comprises 14 residues. V lost 3 bases, J lost 3 bases, and 12 bases lay in between. This CDR3 is CASSQGAGIYEQYF. The CDR3 DNA follows: TGTGCCAGCAGCCAGGGGGCCGGTATCTACGAGCAGTACTTC.

J is TRBJ1-1 and V is TRBV30, with D hard to call. Looked up from germline, CDR1 is GTSNPN and CDR2 is SVGIG (reference sequence). This CDR3 spans 13 amino acids. Trimming took off 1 base at V and 0 bases at J, with 6 bases between the two ends. CDR3 region: CAWSGQMNTEAFF. CDR3 coding DNA: TGTGCCTGGAGTGGGCAGATGAACACTGAAGCTTTCTTT.

V usage is TRBV5-1 and J usage is TRBJ2-1, with 13 bases matching TRBD2. V was pared by 4 bases and J by 6 bases, with 13 bases of the junction left unmatched. This CDR3 has 18 amino acids. The germline V gene has CDR1 SGHRS and CDR2 YFSETQ. The CDR3 nucleotides are TGCGCCAGCAGCCTAACTGACAGAACTAGCGGGGGGGCCAATGAGCAGTTCTTC. Translated: CASSLTDRTSGGANEQFF.

This clone was observed a handful of times. The V and J genes are TRBV5-1 and TRBJ1-1, with no clear D. The V gene's germline CDR1 is SGHRS and CDR2 YFSETQ. V dropped 3 bases and J dropped 1 base, with 7 bases sitting between them. This CDR3 contains 13 residues. CDR3 protein: CASSSNRNTEAFF. The CDR3 DNA is TGCGCCAGCAGCTCCAACAGGAACACTGAAGCTTTCTTT.

As DNA, the CDR3 is TGTGCCAGCAGCGTAGAGCAGGGGGGACTTCGCAATGAGCAGTTCTTC. Translation: CASSVEQGGLRNEQFF. This chain joins TRBV9 and TRBJ2-1; possible D gene TRBD1, 7 bases. CDR3 length: 16 amino acids. Deletions cut 0 bases from V and 6 bases from J, with 16 bases between. Looked up from germline, CDR1 is SGDLS and CDR2 is YYNGEE. The complete variable domain, with remaining parts taken from reference TRBV9 and TRBJ2-1, reads DSGVTQTPKHLITATGQRVTLRCSPRSGDLSVYWYQQSLDQGLQFLIQYYNGEERAKGNILERFSAQQFPDLHSELNLSSLELGDSALYFCASSVEQGGLRNEQFFGPGTRLTVL.

The chain recombines TRBV9 with TRBJ2-1, with TRBD2 identical over 9 bases. This CDR3 is 19 amino acids long. Per the germline V gene, CDR1 is SGDLS and CDR2 is YYNGEE. With 3 bases clipped from V and 2 bases from J, the junction kept 15 bases outside the gene matches. The CDR3 is CASSGRGGLSTTPYNEQFF. In nucleotides, the CDR3 is TGTGCCAGCAGCGGGCGGGGGGGCCTTTCTACCACCCCCTACAATGAGCAGTTCTTC. The full variable domain, rest sourced from reference TRBV9 and TRBJ2-1, is DSGVTQTPKHLITATGQRVTLRCSPRSGDLSVYWYQQSLDQGLQFLIQYYNGEERAKGNILERFSAQQFPDLHSELNLSSLELGDSALYFCASSGRGGLSTTPYNEQFFGPGTRLTVL.

The chain has TRBV2 and TRBJ2-5; 9 nucleotides agree with TRBD2. Germline CDR1 reads SNHLY; CDR2 reads FYNNEI. CDR3 length: 15 residues. With 4 bases clipped from V and 4 bases from J, the junction kept 7 bases outside the gene matches. CDR3 region: CASSVGSGGPETQYF. CDR3 bases: TGTGCCAGCAGTGTGGGTAGCGGGGGACCAGAGACCCAGTACTTC.

This clone came up once. V and J are TRBV27 and TRBJ1-6; TRBD1 might be the D (6 bases). Trimming shortened V by 5 bases and J by 7 bases, and 12 bases separated the two germline ends. The CDR3 sequence is 14 residues long. CDR1 MNHEY and CDR2 SMNVEV come from the germline V gene (reference sequence). In DNA, the CDR3 is TGTGCCAGCAGTCCTAACAGGGAGAATTCACCCCTCCACTTT. This sequence encodes CASSPNRENSPLHF.